This T cell receptor beta chain appears in the sequencing data of a study of spatial heterogeneity in lung cancer. This sample's time point: sample taken at primary tumor resection. This clonotype is categorized as medium-sized. TCRdb itself ran the 5' RACE reads through MiXCR, one entry per CDR3 protein. The sample lists tens of thousands of distinct CDR3 sequences, 6% to 7.5% occurring once. The CDR3 totals 12 residues. The germline V gene has CDR1 LGHNT and CDR2 FRNRAP. Trimming took off 4 bases at V and 7 bases at J, with 11 bases between the two ends. This TCR was sampled from a male donor with early-stage non-small cell lung cancer. The sequencing used PBMCs, collected at surgery. The chain carries TRBV12-5 and TRBJ2-7; D not resolved. CDR3 sequence reads: CASGSSMGEQYF. The CDR3 coding sequence is TGTGCTAGTGGTTCGTCTATGGGGGAGCAGTACTTC.